Below, 22 T cell receptor beta chains from the same sample are listed, as sequenced in a study of OX40 agonist ivuxolimab in advanced cancers. The library was obtained by the immunoSEQ multiplex PCR assay. In TCRdb, the immuneACCESS table is reduced to in-frame sequences with V and J assigned. These tables do not hold every clone; where another copy was compared, an unresolved V gene accounts for under half, and the others remain unexplained. Recorded for this sample are tens of thousands of clones; roughly 77% of them occurred a single time. The ten largest clones take up approximately 0.69% of the sample. The sample consisted of CD4+ or CD8+ T cells sorted from blood, taken in a trial of the OX40 agonist ivuxolimab. The receptors here all came from an adult with an advanced solid tumor such as melanoma, head and neck, liver or kidney cancer.

This clone was counted only a few times. This sequence joins TRBV10-3 and TRBJ1-2; no clear D gene. This CDR3 contains 14 residues. Germline V gene data show CDR1 as ENHRY and CDR2 as SYGVKD. Trimming took 6 bases from V and 4 from J, leaving 15 bases between them. The CDR3 reads CAIRPSVVSYGYTF. CDR3 in DNA: TGTGCCATCAGGCCCAGCGTAGTGAGCTATGGCTACACCTTC.

The CDR3 reads CASSFQQQETQYF. The CDR3 nucleotides read TGTGCCAGCAGCTTTCAACAACAAGAGACCCAGTACTTC. J is TRBJ2-5 and V is TRBV11-3; D not certain. The CDR3 is 13 amino acids. From germline, CDR1 is SGHNT and CDR2 YENEEA. The V end was cut by 3 bases, the J end by 2 bases, with 7 bases between. The full variable domain, its missing parts supplied by reference TRBV11-3 and TRBJ2-5, is EAGVVQSPRYKIIEKKQPVAFWCNPISGHNTLYWYLQNLGQGPELLIRYENEEAVDDSQLPKDRFSAERLKGVDSTLKIQPAELGDSAVYLCASSFQQQETQYFGPGTRLLVL.

V gene TRBV5-1 combines with J gene TRBJ2-2; D remains unclear. This CDR3 is built from 13 residues. The germline V and J ends were trimmed by 5 bases and 4 bases, with 9 bases remaining between them. Per germline, CDR1 SGHRS and CDR2 YFSETQ. The CDR3 region is CASSWSGTGELFF. The CDR3 bases are TGCGCCAGCAGTTGGTCCGGCACCGGGGAGCTGTTTTTT.

This clone has only a few counts. The chain has TRBV6-1 and TRBJ1-2; the D gene is possibly TRBD1 (6 bases). V was pared by 5 bases and J by 4 bases, with 17 bases between. The germline V gene encodes CDR1 MNHNS and CDR2 SASEGT. The CDR3 contains 15 residues. The CDR3 DNA reads as TGTGCCAGCAGTTCTTTTGACAGGAACTTCTATGGCTACACCTTC. As protein: CASSSFDRNFYGYTF.

CDR3 amino acids: CASSLEQFF. CDR3 nucleotide sequence: TGCGCCAGCAGCCTGGAGCAGTTCTTC. The V and J genes are TRBV5-1 and TRBJ2-1; no clear D gene. The CDR3 is 9 amino acids. Germline CDR1 reads SGHRS; CDR2 reads YFSETQ. V lost 4 bases to trimming and J lost 10 bases, with 3 bases between them.

DNA for the CDR3: TGTGCCAGCAGCTTGGAGCTAGCGGGGGGCCAAGAGACCCAGTACTTC. Translating it yields CASSLELAGGQETQYF. The chain combines TRBV5-4 with TRBJ2-5; 11 bases agree with TRBD2. Germline CDR1 SGHNT, CDR2 YYREEE (reference sequence). The J segment lost 1 base and the V segment lost 0 bases, leaving 2 bases of the junction unmatched. The CDR3 length is 16 residues.

The V and J genes are TRBV2 and TRBJ1-4; weak D call: TRBD1 (5 bases). Germline CDR1 SNHLY, CDR2 FYNNEI. Trimming left V 5 bases short and J 7 bases short, with 11 bases between. CDR3 size: 13 residues. CDR3 sequence (DNA): TGTGCCAGCAGTCGGGACGGCCGTGAAAAACTGTTTTTT. It translates to CASSRDGREKLFF.

This sequence joins TRBV7-2 and TRBJ2-3; 9 nucleotides line up with TRBD2. This CDR3 comprises 16 residues. Losses at the gene ends were 1 base for V and 3 bases for J; bases not matched to a gene: 5. Germline CDR1 SGHTA, CDR2 FQGNSA. This CDR3 is CASSLGPSGATDTQYF. The CDR3 DNA sequence: TGTGCCAGCAGCTTAGGTCCTAGCGGGGCAACAGATACGCAGTATTTT.

The chain joins TRBV15 to TRBJ2-5, with D perhaps TRBD1 (7 bases). Trimming stripped 8 bases from V and 5 bases from J, with 15 bases between. Per the germline V gene, CDR1 is LNHNV and CDR2 is YYDKDF (reference sequence). The CDR3 is made up of 13 amino acids. The CDR3 nucleotides read TGTGCCACCGCGCGGGACAGCTCGGAGACCCAGTACTTC. Its protein product is CATARDSSETQYF.

The DNA for the CDR3 is TGTGCCAGCAGCTTGGTGGGACGGTTGTCCGGGGCCAACGTCCTGACTTTC. Translation: CASSLVGRLSGANVLTF. The chain links TRBV5-4 to TRBJ2-6, with D perhaps being TRBD1 or TRBD2 (5 bases each). CDR3 size: 17 residues. Germline CDR1 SGHNT, CDR2 YYREEE (reference sequence). V was clipped by 0 bases and J by 4 bases, with 14 bases between them.

The chain has TRBV7-2 and TRBJ2-7; D is unclear. Germline lookup yields CDR1 SGHTA and CDR2 FQGNSA. This CDR3 has 15 residues. Trimming took 3 bases from V and 4 from J, leaving 16 bases between them. In nucleotides, the CDR3 is TGTGCCAGCAGCTTCAGTGATAGCCGATTTTACGAGCAGTACTTC. Amino acid sequence: CASSFSDSRFYEQYF.

The rearrangement links TRBV4-1 to TRBJ2-5; tentatively, D is TRBD2 (5 bases). The germline V gene encodes CDR1 MGHRA and CDR2 YSYEKL. V lost 4 bases to trimming and J lost 3 bases, with 12 bases between them. The CDR3 has 14 residues. The CDR3 DNA follows: TGCGCCAGCAGCCCCTTTGAGCGGAAAGAGACCCAGTACTTC. Protein: CASSPFERKETQYF.

V and J are TRBV18 and TRBJ2-7; D remains ambiguous. V was trimmed by 0 bases and J by 1 base, leaving 7 bases between them. CDR3 size: 14 residues. Germline values: CDR1 KGHSH, CDR2 LQKENI. The CDR3 nucleotides read TGTGCCAGCTCACCACCAACAATTTCCTACGAGCAGTACTTC. It specifies CASSPPTISYEQYF.

This clone was recorded only once. V usage is TRBV11-2 and J usage is TRBJ2-3, with D possibly matching TRBD2 (6 bases). The CDR3 has 15 amino acids. Trimming took off 3 bases at V and 4 bases at J, with 14 bases between the two ends. Germline assignment: CDR1 SGHAT and CDR2 FQNNGV. CDR3 region: CASSFDLGGADTQYF. The CDR3 bases are TGTGCCAGCAGCTTCGACCTGGGGGGAGCAGATACGCAGTATTTT.

This clone was recorded once. The V gene is TRBV7-9, the J gene TRBJ1-2; D is uncertain. CDR3 length: 12 residues. Per germline, CDR1 SEHNR and CDR2 FQNEAQ (reference sequence). Trimming pared 1 base from V and 9 bases from J, leaving 9 bases between. In DNA, the CDR3 is TGTGCCAGCAGCTTAGGCCCCCTAAGCTACACCTTC. Translation: CASSLGPLSYTF.

This chain connects TRBV7-3 to TRBJ1-1, with 8 bases fitting TRBD1. Trimming cost V 4 bases and J 6 bases; bases outside gene matches: 7. The germline V gene has CDR1 SGHTA and CDR2 FQGTGA. The CDR3 sequence is 14 residues long. CDR3 amino acids: CASSSSGGLAEAFF. CDR3 nucleotides: TGTGCCAGCAGCTCATCAGGGGGCCTAGCTGAAGCTTTCTTT.

V usage is TRBV9 and J usage is TRBJ2-2; D is unresolved. The CDR3 extends over 16 amino acids. Looked up from germline, CDR1 is SGDLS and CDR2 is YYNGEE. Trimming took 0 bases from V and 0 from J, leaving 9 bases between them. The CDR3 loop is CASSVGASTNTGELFF. CDR3 bases: TGTGCCAGCAGCGTAGGGGCCTCTACGAACACCGGGGAGCTGTTTTTT.

The sample holds one count of this clone. The rearrangement uses TRBV5-5 and TRBJ1-4; TRBD1 matches at 10 bases. V lost 0 bases to trimming and J lost 5 bases; unmatched junction nucleotides: 4. Per germline, CDR1 SGHKS and CDR2 YYEKEE (reference sequence). CDR3 length equals 16 residues. The CDR3 bases are TGTGCCAGCAGCTTGGCCGGGGGACAGGGGAATGAAAAACTGTTTTTT. This sequence encodes CASSLAGGQGNEKLFF.

The chain carries TRBV5-6 and TRBJ2-3; D ambiguous. This CDR3 spans 13 amino acids. Germline lookup yields CDR1 SGHDT and CDR2 YYEEEE. The V end lost 4 bases, the J end lost 2 bases, and 8 bases lay between the germline ends. CDR3 residues: CASSARHTDTQYF. The CDR3 DNA reads TGTGCCAGCAGCGCCCGACACACAGATACGCAGTATTTT.

The genes are TRBV7-2 and TRBJ2-3; 7 nucleotides match TRBD2. Germline V gene sequence: CDR1 SGHTA, CDR2 FQGNSA. With V trimmed by 1 base and J by 0 bases, 7 bases remained unmatched. This CDR3 contains 17 residues. The CDR3 here is CASSLVSLAASTDTQYF. CDR3 coding DNA: TGTGCCAGCAGCTTAGTGTCCCTAGCGGCAAGCACAGATACGCAGTATTTT.

The CDR3 loop reads CASSERVGLSNQPQHF. The CDR3 nucleotides read TGTGCCAGCAGTGAAAGGGTGGGACTGAGCAATCAGCCCCAGCATTTT. The chain recombines TRBV6-1 with TRBJ1-5; TRBD1 might be the D (5 bases). Trimming stripped 2 bases from V and 1 base from J, with 12 bases between. The CDR3 has 16 residues. Per the germline V gene, CDR1 is MNHNS and CDR2 is SASEGT.

V is TRBV2 and J is TRBJ1-2, with TRBD1 matching over 8 bases. Germline CDR1 SNHLY, CDR2 FYNNEI. The junction had 5 bases not matched to a gene; V was cut back by 6 bases and J by 2 bases. CDR3 size: 14 residues. CDR3 bases: TGTGCCAGCAGGCTGACAGGGGAGAACTATGGCTACACCTTC. Translation: CASRLTGENYGYTF.